This is a list of T cell receptor beta chains from one sample in a study of blood T cell repertoires in COVID-19. Measured with immunoSEQ multiplex PCR; TCRdb has only the in-frame clones, and not every one. The sample yields 100,000 to 120,000 clones, about four fifths seen once. Sequenced material: peripheral blood. Every receptor here comes from a woman in her seventies with acute or convalescent COVID-19. CDR3s include the opening cysteine and the closing phenylalanine or tryptophan. Fields, in order: V gene, CDR3 length, D gene, J gene, clone size, CDR3 DNA, CDR3 protein. D genes are given only for firm matches. Rows may omit the clone size; those that give it use once, few, many or a size class.

TRBV14	20	TRBD1	TRBJ1-4	NA	TGTGCCAGCAGACGGGACAGGCCCGTAATCGTTTGGTATGTAGGCGAAAAACTGTTTTTT	CASRRDRPVIVWYVGEKLFF
TRBV2	13	NA	TRBJ2-5	NA	TGTGCCAGCTCCAGGGATCTTGGAGAGACCCAGTACTTC	CASSRDLGETQYF
TRBV6-5	15	NA	TRBJ1-1	NA	TGTGCCAGCAGTTACTCTTACCAGATGAACACTGAAGCTTTCTTT	CASSYSYQMNTEAFF
TRBV5-4	16	TRBD1	TRBJ1-1	NA	TGTGCCAGCAGCTTTGGGGCCAGGGGGAAAAACACTGAAGCTTTCTTT	CASSFGARGKNTEAFF
TRBV2	14	NA	TRBJ1-3	NA	TGTGCCAGCAGTGACAGGTACTCTGGAAACACCATATATTTT	CASSDRYSGNTIYF
TRBV28	13	NA	TRBJ1-2	NA	TGTGCCAGCAGTTCAACAGCTAACTATGGCTACACCTTC	CASSSTANYGYTF
TRBV6-5	14	TRBD1	TRBJ2-7	NA	TGTGCCAGCAGTTACGGGGGACAGTCCCCCGAGCAGTACTTC	CASSYGGQSPEQYF
TRBV6-6	13	NA	TRBJ1-2	NA	TGTGCCAGCAGTTCGACAGAGAGCTATGGCTACACCTTC	CASSSTESYGYTF
TRBV20-1	14	NA	TRBJ1-5	NA	TGCAGTGCTAGTCAGAGGACACAGGGTCAGCCCCAGCATTTT	CSASQRTQGQPQHF
TRBV5-1	15	NA	TRBJ2-5	NA	TGCGCCAGCAGCTTCATTGGAGGGACGGGCGAGACCCAGTACTTC	CASSFIGGTGETQYF
TRBV18	16	TRBD1	TRBJ2-3	NA	TGTGCCAGCTCACCACGCCGGGACAGAAGCACAGATACGCAGTATTTT	CASSPRRDRSTDTQYF
TRBV7-2	14	NA	TRBJ1-5	NA	TGTGCCAGCAGAATGACCGGGAACAATCAGCCCCAGCATTTT	CASRMTGNNQPQHF
TRBV6-2/TRBV6-3	15	NA	TRBJ1-2	NA	TGTGCCAGCAGTTACTCGCCAGGGGCGAACTATGGCTACACCTTC	CASSYSPGANYGYTF
TRBV3-1/TRBV3-2	15	NA	TRBJ1-5	NA	TGTGCCAGCAGCCAAGGGCGGGCGGGCAATCAGCCCCAGCATTTT	CASSQGRAGNQPQHF
TRBV28	14	TRBD2	TRBJ2-1	NA	TGTGCCAGCAGGCCTAGCGGAGAGTACAATGAGCAGTTCTTC	CASRPSGEYNEQFF
TRBV14	17	NA	TRBJ1-6	NA	TGTGCCAGCAGCCGCCTCGGGGGGGCGTGGGATAATTCACCCCTCCACTTT	CASSRLGGAWDNSPLHF
TRBV28	13	TRBD1	TRBJ1-2	once	TGTGCCAGCAGCTTCAGACAGGGGGATGGCTACACCTTC	CASSFRQGDGYTF
TRBV11-1	15	TRBD2	TRBJ2-1	NA	TGTGCCAGCAGCCCAGGGACTACGCATCACAATGAGCAGTTCTTC	CASSPGTTHHNEQFF
TRBV7-8	18	TRBD1	TRBJ1-5	once	TGTGCCAGCAGCTTAAAGACAGGGGGCGGTGGGAGCAATCAGCCCCAGCATTTT	CASSLKTGGGGSNQPQHF
TRBV6-1	13	NA	TRBJ1-2	NA	TGTGCCAGCAGTGAAGTTTCCGGGTATGGCTACACCTTC	CASSEVSGYGYTF
TRBV2	14	TRBD1	TRBJ1-1	NA	TGTGCCAGCAGCCGGGACAGGGGGAACACTGAAGCTTTCTTT	CASSRDRGNTEAFF
TRBV5-1	16	NA	TRBJ1-6	NA	TGCGCCAGCAGCTACACAGGGCTCTCGGCTGATTCACCCCTCCACTTT	CASSYTGLSADSPLHF
TRBV27	16	NA	TRBJ1-2	NA	TGTGCCAGCTTTTGGAGAAACCGAGACTTTAACTATGGCTACACCTTC	CASFWRNRDFNYGYTF
TRBV5-1	15	NA	TRBJ2-2	NA	TGCGCCAGCAGCTCCAAGTCGGGGGACACCGGGGAGCTGTTTTTT	CASSSKSGDTGELFF
TRBV2	15	NA	TRBJ1-4	few	TGTGCCAGCAGGCTCACAGGGAGAACTAATGAAAAACTGTTTTTT	CASRLTGRTNEKLFF
TRBV7-3	15	TRBD2	TRBJ2-5	NA	TGTGCCAGCAGCAACATAGCGGGGGAGTCAGAGACCCAGTACTTC	CASSNIAGESETQYF
TRBV2	16	NA	TRBJ1-6	NA	TGTGCCAGCAGCCCGAACCCTCGGGGGGCTGGGTCACCCCTCCACTTT	CASSPNPRGAGSPLHF
TRBV4-1	17	TRBD1	TRBJ1-2	NA	TGCGCCAGCAGCCAACCTTGGGCGGGACAGGGGGCGTTTGGCTACACCTTC	CASSQPWAGQGAFGYTF
TRBV15	19	TRBD1	TRBJ2-1	NA	TGTGCCACCAGCACCGGATCTGGTGGGGCGGGACAGGCGTACAATGAGCAGTTCTTC	CATSTGSGGAGQAYNEQFF
TRBV11-2	13	TRBD1	TRBJ2-1	NA	TGTGCCAGCAGCAGATACAGGGGCAATGAGCAGTTCTTC	CASSRYRGNEQFF
TRBV4-1	16	NA	TRBJ1-5	NA	TGCGCCAGCAGCCAAGAGGGGCCCCCTTCTAATCAGCCCCAGCATTTT	CASSQEGPPSNQPQHF
TRBV7-8	16	TRBD1	TRBJ2-5	few	TGTGCCAGCAGCTCCACGGGACAGGGTATCGGGGAGACCCAGTACTTC	CASSSTGQGIGETQYF
TRBV7-2	14	NA	TRBJ2-3	NA	TGTGCCAGCAGCTTATCGAGAGGCGGAGATACGCAGTATTTT	CASSLSRGGDTQYF
TRBV9	15	TRBD1	TRBJ1-1	NA	TGTGCCAGCAGCCTCGACAGGGAACTGAACACTGAAGCTTTCTTT	CASSLDRELNTEAFF
TRBV18	13	NA	TRBJ1-2	NA	TGTGCCAGCTCACCAGCGACAGAGTATGGCTACACCTTC	CASSPATEYGYTF
TRBV15	13	TRBD1	TRBJ1-2	NA	TGTGCCACCAGCAGGGGACAGGGGTATGGCTACACCTTC	CATSRGQGYGYTF
TRBV7-7	16	TRBD2	TRBJ2-5	NA	TGTGCTAGCAGCTTGCTGCCTAGCGGGGACCAAGAGACCCAGTACTTC	CASSLLPSGDQETQYF
TRBV5-1	15	NA	TRBJ1-2	NA	TGCGCCAGCAGCTTGGGGGGACTGGGGACGTTTGGCTACACCTTC	CASSLGGLGTFGYTF
TRBV7-9	15	TRBD2	TRBJ2-7	once	TGTGCCAGCACCCCGCTAGCGGGAGATTCCTACGAGCAGTACTTC	CASTPLAGDSYEQYF
TRBV7-8	14	NA	TRBJ1-3	NA	TGTGCCAGCAGCTTAGCGTCCGGGGGAAACACCATATATTTT	CASSLASGGNTIYF
TRBV24-1	15	NA	TRBJ1-5	NA	TGTGCCACCAGTGGGGCAAGAAATATTAATCAGCCCCAGCATTTT	CATSGARNINQPQHF
TRBV4-2	15	NA	TRBJ1-5	NA	TGTGCCAGCAGCCAGACACCCGGTCCGGGACAGCCCCAGCATTTT	CASSQTPGPGQPQHF
TRBV5-1	15	NA	TRBJ2-5	NA	TGCGCCAGCAGCTTGGCCGGGACTGCTGACGAAACCCAGTACTTC	CASSLAGTADETQYF
TRBV4-3	18	TRBD2	TRBJ2-2	many	TGCGCCAGCAGCCAAACCCGAGCGGGGGGCCACCACACCGGGGAGCTGTTTTTT	CASSQTRAGGHHTGELFF
TRBV6-5	12	NA	TRBJ1-1	NA	TGTGCCAGCAGTACAGGGCGCACTGAAGCTTTCTTT	CASSTGRTEAFF
TRBV2	16	NA	TRBJ2-1	NA	TGTGCCAGCAGCGGACCCACAGGGGGGGGATACAATGAGCAGTTCTTC	CASSGPTGGGYNEQFF
TRBV7-2	16	TRBD2	TRBJ2-3	NA	TGTGCCAGCAGCTTAGCGGTAGCGGGGACCACAGATACGCAGTATTTT	CASSLAVAGTTDTQYF
TRBV3-1/TRBV3-2	16	TRBD2	TRBJ2-1	few	TGTGCCAGCAGCCCCACCGGGACTAGGGGAATCAATGAGCAGTTCTTC	CASSPTGTRGINEQFF
TRBV7-3	14	NA	TRBJ2-3	NA	TGTGCCAGCAGCTTGAGTGGAGGCACAGATACGCAGTATTTT	CASSLSGGTDTQYF